This is a list of T cell receptor beta chains from one sample in a study of blood T cell repertoires in COVID-19. Sequenced by immunoSEQ multiplex PCR; TCRdb stores in-frame clones only, minus some. The data show fewer than 200,000 clones, roughly 82% seen once. The sequencing input was PBMCs or T cells enriched from blood (not recorded which). These receptor sequences come from a woman aged 55-75 years with acute COVID-19. The CDR3 runs from the conserved cysteine through the conserved F or W. The order of the fields is J gene, clone size, V gene, D gene, CDR3 DNA, CDR3 protein. The D gene is left open where the match is weak. Not all rows give a size; the values are once, few, many and, for expanded clones, a class.

>TRBJ1-1|-|TRBV10-3|-
TGTGCCATCAGTGACAAGGGTACGGGGACTGAAGCTTTCTTT
CAISDKGTGTEAFF
>TRBJ2-1|-|TRBV6-5|TRBD2
TGTGCCACGTCCGTAGCGGGGGGACTCAATGAGCAGTTCTTC
CATSVAGGLNEQFF
>TRBJ2-5|-|TRBV7-7|TRBD1
TGTGCCAGCAGACAAGGACAGGGCGAAGAGACCCAGTACTTC
CASRQGQGEETQYF
>TRBJ2-7|-|TRBV6-5|TRBD1
TGTGCCAGCAGCCAGAGTCCGGGACAGGGCTACGAGCAGTACTTC
CASSQSPGQGYEQYF
>TRBJ1-1|-|TRBV7-9|-
TGTGCCAGCAGCTTAGTGGGGGGTGACACTGAAGCTTTCTTT
CASSLVGGDTEAFF
>TRBJ1-5|-|TRBV7-9|TRBD1
TGTGCCAGCAGCCGGGACAGGGTGGGCAATCAGCCCCAGCATTTT
CASSRDRVGNQPQHF
>TRBJ2-3|once|TRBV7-2|TRBD1
TGTGCCAGTCTCCAGGGGGTCGGTACAGATACGCAGTATTTT
CASLQGVGTDTQYF
>TRBJ2-1|-|TRBV5-1|TRBD2
TGCGCCAGCAGTGGGGCGGGAGGTTCTTACAATGAGCAGTTCTTC
CASSGAGGSYNEQFF
>TRBJ2-7|-|TRBV2|-
TGTGCCAGCAGTGAGCTTAGCGAGCAGTACTTC
CASSELSEQYF
>TRBJ2-4|-|TRBV5-4|TRBD2
TGTGCCAGCAGCTCCACTAGCGGGGGTCTCAGGAACATTCAGTACTTC
CASSSTSGGLRNIQYF
>TRBJ1-4|-|TRBV7-6|-
TGTGCCAGCAGCTTAGCGCGGGGGCAGGGCGAAAAACTGTTTTTT
CASSLARGQGEKLFF
>TRBJ2-3|once|TRBV30|TRBD2
TGTGCCTGGAGTGTAAAGGTAGCGGGTAGGAGCACAGATACGCAGTATTTT
CAWSVKVAGRSTDTQYF
>TRBJ2-1|-|TRBV4-3|-
TGCGCCAGCAGCCAAGATAGCAGGGGCCACTACAATGAGCAGTTCTTC
CASSQDSRGHYNEQFF
>TRBJ2-1|-|TRBV5-4|TRBD2
TGTGCCAGCAGCTTGGTTACTAGCGGGAGTAATGAGCAGTTCTTC
CASSLVTSGSNEQFF
>TRBJ1-2|-|TRBV10-3|-
TGTGCCATCAGTGAGTCGCAGAAGAATGGCTACACCTTC
CAISESQKNGYTF
>TRBJ1-2|-|TRBV7-9|-
TGTGCCAGCAGCCTCGGCGGCGGGACTTTCTATGGCTACACCTTC
CASSLGGGTFYGYTF
>TRBJ2-1|-|TRBV7-2|TRBD1
TGTGCCAGCAGCACTCCGACAGGGGGACACAATGAGCAGTTCTTC
CASSTPTGGHNEQFF
>TRBJ1-4|many|TRBV15|-
TGTGCCACCAGCAGAGACGGGGGGCTCGGTAATGAAAAACTGTTTTTT
CATSRDGGLGNEKLFF
>TRBJ2-1|-|TRBV14|-
TGTGCCAGCAGCCCTCCGGGTTACTACAATGAGCAGTTCTTC
CASSPPGYYNEQFF
>TRBJ2-5|-|TRBV27|-
TGTGCCAGCAGTTTATCGTACAGGAGCGAAGGGACCCAGTACTTC
CASSLSYRSEGTQYF
>TRBJ2-1|-|TRBV4-3|TRBD1
TGCGCCAGCAGCCAGGCTCCAGACAGGGGTAAGGGTGAGCAGTTCTTC
CASSQAPDRGKGEQFF
>TRBJ1-4|-|TRBV15|-
TGTGCCACCAGCAGAGATAGACAGGCTAATGAAAAACTGTTTTTT
CATSRDRQANEKLFF
>TRBJ1-1|-|TRBV19|TRBD1
TGTGCCAGTCCGCCGGACAGGGGCAACACTGAAGCTTTCTTT
CASPPDRGNTEAFF
>TRBJ1-4|-|TRBV9|-
TGTGCCAGCAGCGTAGGGGCAGGGCGGAATGAAAAACTGTTTTTT
CASSVGAGRNEKLFF
>TRBJ2-1|-|TRBV15|TRBD2
TGTGCCGCAAGGACTAGCGGGCAGTTCTTC
CAARTSGQFF
>TRBJ1-1|-|TRBV19|TRBD1
TGTGCCAGTGGAAGGGGGCGCTTCGGGAACACTGAAGCTTTCTTT
CASGRGRFGNTEAFF
>TRBJ1-5|-|TRBV28|-
TGTGCCAGCAGCAAAGGGGGGGGCAATCAGCCCCAGCATTTT
CASSKGGGNQPQHF
>TRBJ2-3|-|TRBV5-4|-
TGTGCCAGCAGCGTGGTGGGGGGTTTCACAGATACGCAGTATTTT
CASSVVGGFTDTQYF
>TRBJ2-5|-|TRBV19|-
TGTGCCAGTAGTATCCACCTCGTTCGGCAAGAGACCCAGTACTTC
CASSIHLVRQETQYF
>TRBJ2-1|-|TRBV3-1/TRBV3-2|-
TGTGCCAGCAGCCAAGCAGGGTTAGAGCAGTTCTTC
CASSQAGLEQFF